The entry below gives a single T cell receptor beta chain sequence along with its context. This sample is drawn from a study of blood T cell repertoires in COVID-19. The study recruited people aged roughly 18 to 95 years across approximately 23 US areas. Donors were grouped by their self-reported clinical history. This table comes from immunoSEQ multiplex PCR, and its TCRdb copy is limited to in-frame clones, with some not included. The sample shows 300,000 to 400,000 clones, roughly nine tenths of them seen only once. V dropped 4 bases and J dropped 6; count of bases not matched to a gene: 9. The CDR3 covers 16 residues. The germline V gene encodes CDR1 SGHNT and CDR2 YYREEE (reference sequence).

The receptor's source is a man aged 18-30 years who had recovered from COVID-19. Sequences were obtained from PBMCs or T cells enriched from blood (not recorded which). The chain is built from TRBV5-4 and TRBJ2-5; 13 bases align to TRBD2. The CDR3, as DNA: TGTGCCAGCAGCCGCCCCGGGACTAGCGGGGAAAAGACCCAGTACTTC. It specifies CASSRPGTSGEKTQYF.